Below are 16 T cell receptor beta chains sequenced from a single sample in a study of identical twins. In TCRdb, the 5' RACE reads were re-called with MiXCR into one record per CDR3 protein. The sample holds about 530,000 distinct CDR3 sequences; about a fifth are singletons and the top ten take 0.4% to 0.6%. The sample was also linked to a second study, of yellow fever vaccine responses in identical twins.

Sequencing input: CD4+ T cells sorted from blood. These TCRs come from a woman aged 18-30 years in good health.

This rearrangement joins TRBV27 to TRBJ1-2; possible D gene TRBD1, 5 bases. From germline, CDR1 is MNHEY and CDR2 SMNVEV (reference sequence). The V end was cut by 6 bases, the J end by 2 bases, with 10 bases between. The CDR3 sequence is 13 residues long. CDR3 DNA: TGTGCCAGCAGGCCCGACAGCAACTATGGCTACACCTTC. Protein sequence: CASRPDSNYGYTF.

This clonotype was detected a few times. J is TRBJ2-2 and V is TRBV5-4, with D perhaps TRBD1 (6 bases). CDR1 and CDR2 (germline): SGHNT, YYREEE (reference sequence). The CDR3 covers 14 residues. Deletions cut 3 bases from V and 1 base from J, with 7 bases between. Here the CDR3 DNA reads TGTGCCAGCAGCTCGGACAGGAACACCGGGGAGCTGTTTTTT. It translates to CASSSDRNTGELFF.

The chain carries TRBV5-5 and TRBJ2-5; no definite D call. The CDR3 loop spans 15 amino acids. Trimming removed 2 bases at V and 2 bases at J, with 13 bases between. The V gene's germline CDR1 is SGHKS and CDR2 YYEKEE (reference sequence). Here the CDR3 reads CASSFILVRQETQYF. The CDR3 DNA reads as TGTGCCAGCAGCTTTATATTGGTCAGGCAAGAGACCCAGTACTTC.

The sample holds a few counts of this clonotype. The V gene is TRBV7-9, the J gene TRBJ1-4, with TRBD1 identical over 7 bases. The CDR3 totals 16 residues. Trimming took 1 base from V and 3 from J; bases not matched to a gene: 5. Germline assignment: CDR1 SEHNR and CDR2 FQNEAQ (reference sequence). CDR3 nucleotide sequence: TGTGCCAGCAGCTTAGAGGCAGGGGGGCCTAATGAAAAACTGTTTTTT. Protein: CASSLEAGGPNEKLFF.

The gene calls are TRBV20-1 and TRBJ2-5; perhaps TRBD2 as D (6 bases). Germline V gene lookup returns CDR1 DFQATT and CDR2 SNEGSKA (reference sequence). V lost 7 bases and J 2 bases, leaving 14 bases between the germline ends. This CDR3 is 13 amino acids long. This CDR3 reads CSVGDFTQETQYF. The CDR3 DNA reads TGCAGTGTTGGGGACTTTACACAAGAGACCCAGTACTTC.

The rearrangement uses TRBV5-1 and TRBJ2-2, with 8 positions matching TRBD2. The CDR3 loop spans 15 amino acids. V gave up 5 bases and J gave up 2 bases; unmatched junction bases: 5. Germline V gene lookup returns CDR1 SGHRS and CDR2 YFSETQ. CDR3 in amino acids: CASRPAGANTGELFF. In nucleotides, the CDR3 is TGCGCCAGCAGACCAGCGGGAGCCAACACCGGGGAGCTGTTTTTT.

The chain is built from TRBV5-1 and TRBJ2-2, with D possibly TRBD1 on 6 matching bases. This CDR3 comprises 15 residues. With 1 base removed from V and 4 bases from J, the gap between germline ends came to 11 bases. Germline assignment: CDR1 SGHRS and CDR2 YFSETQ. DNA for the CDR3: TGCGCCAGCAGCTTGTACCCAGGGGTCACCGGGGAGCTGTTTTTT. This gives the protein CASSLYPGVTGELFF.

The rearrangement links TRBV12-3 or TRBV12-4 to TRBJ2-1, with TRBD2 identical over 9 bases. The V and J ends lost 7 bases and 3 bases, in that order; junction bases with no gene match: 4. The CDR3 covers 14 residues. For the CDR3, the DNA is TGTGCCAGCACCCAAGCGGGAGGCTACAATGAGCAGTTCTTC. Its translation is CASTQAGGYNEQFF.

The rearrangement links TRBV5-1 to TRBJ2-7; 9 bases are shared with TRBD2. J lost 0 bases, V lost 4 bases, and 8 bases had no gene match. The CDR3 sequence is 16 residues long. Looked up from germline, CDR1 is SGHRS and CDR2 is YFSETQ. The CDR3 region has the DNA TGCGCCAGCAGCCCTCGGACTAGCGAAAGCTCCTACGAGCAGTACTTC. It is translated as CASSPRTSESSYEQYF.

This clonotype was counted between two and nine times. V and J are TRBV5-1 and TRBJ2-2; D is perhaps TRBD1 (5 bases). This CDR3 has 15 residues. The germline V gene encodes CDR1 SGHRS and CDR2 YFSETQ. The V gene lost 1 base and the J gene lost 4 bases, with 11 bases spanning the gap. This CDR3 reads CASSLTGSLTGELFF. The DNA of the CDR3 is TGCGCCAGCAGCTTGACAGGCTCCCTCACCGGGGAGCTGTTTTTT.

This clonotype appeared a few times. V and J are TRBV29-1 and TRBJ2-3, with a possible D match to TRBD1 (6 bases). The CDR3 runs to 14 residues. V shed 7 bases and J shed 0 bases, with 14 bases lying between them. Germline V gene lookup returns CDR1 SQVTM and CDR2 ANQGSEA. The CDR3 sequence: CSARDIPSTDTQYF. The CDR3 coding sequence is TGCAGCGCCAGGGACATCCCCAGCACAGATACGCAGTATTTT.

The chain links TRBV5-1 to TRBJ1-2; D remains unclear. The germline CDR1 and CDR2 sequences are SGHRS and YFSETQ. Trimming left V 5 bases short and J 1 base short, with 9 bases between. There are 13 residues in the CDR3. CDR3 sequence (DNA): TGCGCCAGCAGTGCCGGCCTTAACTATGGCTACACCTTC. Translating gives CASSAGLNYGYTF. Full variable domain (remainder filled in from reference TRBV5-1 and TRBJ1-2): KAGVTQTPRYLIKTRGQQVTLSCSPISGHRSVSWYQQTPGQGLQFLFEYFSETQRNKGNFPGRFSGRQFSNSRSEMNVSTLELGDSALYLCASSAGLNYGYTFGSGTRLTVV.

The chain links TRBV5-1 to TRBJ2-2; the match to TRBD1 covers 9 bases. The germline gives CDR1 SGHRS, CDR2 YFSETQ. CDR3 size: 17 residues. V gave up 6 bases and J gave up 2 bases; unmatched junction bases: 11. This CDR3 reads CASTRPGDRANTGELFF. The CDR3 bases are TGCGCCAGCACACGACCAGGGGACAGGGCCAACACCGGGGAGCTGTTTTTT.

This clonotype was detected many times. The chain recombines TRBV12-3 or TRBV12-4 with TRBJ2-5; 7 bases align to TRBD1. The CDR3 contains 17 residues. V lost 4 bases to trimming and J lost 1 base; unmatched junction nucleotides: 12. The CDR3 loop is CASSSGQLSVPQETQYF. As DNA, the CDR3 is TGTGCCAGCAGTTCGGGACAGCTTAGCGTGCCCCAAGAGACCCAGTACTTC.

The chain links TRBV12-3 or TRBV12-4 to TRBJ1-5, with D uncertain. V was shortened by 4 bases and J by 4 bases, with 11 bases between the two germline ends. This CDR3 is 14 amino acids long. CDR3 loop: CASSSRNYNQPQHF. CDR3 nucleotide sequence: TGTGCCAGCAGTTCCCGTAATTATAATCAGCCCCAGCATTTT.

This clonotype has a handful of counts. V and J are TRBV7-9 and TRBJ1-4, with D unclear. The length of the CDR3 is 15 residues. Germline assignment: CDR1 SEHNR and CDR2 FQNEAQ (reference sequence). The germline V and J ends were trimmed by 5 bases and 4 bases, with 14 bases remaining between them. Here the CDR3 reads CASSAAGPNNEKLFF. CDR3 bases: TGTGCCAGCAGCGCCGCGGGTCCGAATAATGAAAAACTGTTTTTT.